This TCR beta chain came from a study of T cell responses to AZD1222 COVID-19 vaccine. Libraries were prepared by immunoSEQ multiplex PCR; TCRdb keeps only in-frame clonotypes and omits some of them. The top ten clones hold around 3.5% of a sample with about 130,000 clones, around 92% of them seen once. This CDR3 has 14 amino acids. Germline V lookup: CDR1 LGHNA, CDR2 YNFKEQ. V lost 1 base and J lost 3, with 9 bases in between. This chain links TRBV4-2 with TRBJ1-2; D gene unclear. The material was peripheral blood, obtained 28 days after the second AZD1222 dose. This receptor was obtained from an adult who received the AZD1222 COVID-19 vaccine. The CDR3 sequence: CASSQVTGDYGYTF. CDR3 DNA: TGTGCCAGCAGCCAAGTGACGGGCGACTATGGCTACACCTTC.